Below, one T cell receptor (beta chain) is given with its context. The sample is drawn from a study of OX40 agonist ivuxolimab in advanced cancers. Overall study context: Partial response was recorded in three patients: one hepatocellular carcinoma and two cutaneous melanoma cases.

With V trimmed by 4 bases and J by 3 bases, 6 bases remained unmatched. Germline loops: CDR1 SGHDN, CDR2 FVKESK. This CDR3 is built from 14 residues. It was autoimmune disease history or systemic immunosuppression that excluded patients. At cycle 4 day 1, cycle 7 day 1, and baseline, blood was sampled. Only in-frame clones appear in the TCRdb table, and some are missing; sequencing was by immunoSEQ multiplex PCR. The table includes tens of thousands of clones, roughly 87% detected once. This sequence originates from an adult with an advanced solid tumor such as melanoma, head and neck, liver or kidney cancer. The sample consisted of CD4+ or CD8+ T cells sorted from blood, taken in a trial of the OX40 agonist ivuxolimab. The chain combines TRBV14 with TRBJ2-7, with 7 bases that match TRBD1. This CDR3 is CASSLTGDLYEQYF. CDR3 bases: TGTGCCAGCAGCCTAACAGGGGACCTCTACGAGCAGTACTTC.